This is a list of T cell receptor beta chains from one sample in a study of T-cell reconstitution after alpha-beta-depleted transplantation in children. One entry per CDR3 protein, called by TCRdb with MiXCR from the PCR reads. This sample has some 310,000 distinct CDR3 sequences, with around 25% found just once. The source material was PBMCs, mostly from graft donor cells, sampled 180 days after TCRalphabeta/CD19-depleted stem cell transplant. Source of these receptors: a male patient between 5 and 17 years old who had a stem cell transplant for acute lymphoblastic leukemia, so the T cells may come from the graft donor. The CDR3 runs from the conserved cysteine through the conserved F or W. The D gene is left open where the match is weak. A row's size may be missing; if present it is once, few, many or a size class.

v_call: TRBV7-8
j_call: TRBJ1-2
clone_size: few
d_call: NA
cdr3_nt: TGTGCCAGCAGCTCGTTCCCTGTCAGGCACTATGGCTACACCTTC
cdr3_aa: CASSSFPVRHYGYTF

v_call: TRBV2
j_call: TRBJ2-7
clone_size: once
d_call: NA
cdr3_nt: TGTGCCAGCAGGTTGACCTACGAGCAGTACTTC
cdr3_aa: CASRLTYEQYF

v_call: TRBV7-9
j_call: TRBJ1-2
clone_size: once
d_call: TRBD1
cdr3_nt: TGTGCCAGCAACATACAGGGGTTCAGCTATGGCGACACCTTC
cdr3_aa: CASNIQGFSYGDTF

v_call: TRBV7-6
j_call: TRBJ2-1
clone_size: NA
d_call: NA
cdr3_nt: TGTGCCAGCAGCTTATATCAGACCTCCTACAATGAGCAGTTCTTC
cdr3_aa: CASSLYQTSYNEQFF

v_call: TRBV12-3/TRBV12-4
j_call: TRBJ2-3
clone_size: many
d_call: TRBD2
cdr3_nt: TGTGCCAGCAGTTTGTGGGATAGCGGGGGCACAGATACGCAGTATTTT
cdr3_aa: CASSLWDSGGTDTQYF

v_call: TRBV5-4
j_call: TRBJ2-7
clone_size: NA
d_call: TRBD2
cdr3_nt: TGTGCCAGCAGCAGGGGAAGCGGGAACTACGAGCAGTACTTC
cdr3_aa: CASSRGSGNYEQYF

v_call: TRBV7-2
j_call: TRBJ2-7
clone_size: NA
d_call: NA
cdr3_nt: TGTGCCAGCAGCTACGGAATAGCGGTCTCCTACGAGCAGTACTTC
cdr3_aa: CASSYGIAVSYEQYF

v_call: TRBV7-6
j_call: TRBJ2-2
clone_size: few
d_call: NA
cdr3_nt: TGTGCCAGCAGCTCAGTAGCCCCAGGGAACACCGGGGAGCTGTTTTTT
cdr3_aa: CASSSVAPGNTGELFF

v_call: TRBV3-1
j_call: TRBJ2-7
clone_size: NA
d_call: NA
cdr3_nt: TGTGCCAGCAGCCAAGGCCAGGGTAGCGGCTACGAGCAGTACTTC
cdr3_aa: CASSQGQGSGYEQYF

v_call: TRBV4-1
j_call: TRBJ2-3
clone_size: NA
d_call: TRBD2
cdr3_nt: TGCGCCAGCAGCCAGGCCTACTATAGCGGGAAGGCAGATACGCAGTATTTT
cdr3_aa: CASSQAYYSGKADTQYF

v_call: TRBV12-3/TRBV12-4
j_call: TRBJ2-5
clone_size: NA
d_call: TRBD2
cdr3_nt: TGTGCCAGCAGTCTACCCGGGACTAGTCCGGAAGAGACCCAGTACTTC
cdr3_aa: CASSLPGTSPEETQYF

v_call: TRBV15
j_call: TRBJ1-5
clone_size: NA
d_call: NA
cdr3_nt: TGTGCCACCAGGGACCCCGGAGGTAATCAGCCCCAGCATTTT
cdr3_aa: CATRDPGGNQPQHF

v_call: TRBV5-1
j_call: TRBJ2-5
clone_size: NA
d_call: TRBD2
cdr3_nt: TGCGCCCGCAGCTTTCGGGGGGACGGGACCCAGTACTTC
cdr3_aa: CARSFRGDGTQYF

v_call: TRBV29-1
j_call: TRBJ1-2
clone_size: NA
d_call: NA
cdr3_nt: TGCAGCACCGGACACGGTCCTAACTATGGCTACACCTTC
cdr3_aa: CSTGHGPNYGYTF

v_call: TRBV19
j_call: TRBJ2-7
clone_size: NA
d_call: NA
cdr3_nt: TGTGCCAGTAGTATTAAGTCGGGACCACGATACGAGCAGTACTTC
cdr3_aa: CASSIKSGPRYEQYF

v_call: TRBV29-1
j_call: TRBJ1-1
clone_size: NA
d_call: TRBD1
cdr3_nt: TGCAGCGTTCTCCAGGGGGCTCTCAACACTGAAGCTTTCTTT
cdr3_aa: CSVLQGALNTEAFF

v_call: TRBV12-3/TRBV12-4
j_call: TRBJ2-1
clone_size: many
d_call: TRBD2
cdr3_nt: TGTGCCAGCAGCAAAACGTCGGGACTAGCGGTAAATGAGCAGTTCTTC
cdr3_aa: CASSKTSGLAVNEQFF

v_call: TRBV7-6
j_call: TRBJ2-1
clone_size: NA
d_call: NA
cdr3_nt: TGTGCCAGCAGCTTTTTTTCGCCAGGGGCCTACAATGAGCAGTTCTTC
cdr3_aa: CASSFFSPGAYNEQFF

v_call: TRBV20-1
j_call: TRBJ1-1
clone_size: many
d_call: NA
cdr3_nt: TGCAGTGCTAGAGATGGGCAGGGGCTATGGACTGAAGCTTTCTTT
cdr3_aa: CSARDGQGLWTEAFF

v_call: TRBV4-1
j_call: TRBJ2-5
clone_size: few
d_call: NA
cdr3_nt: TGCGCCAGCAGCCAAGTACGGCAGGAAGAGACCCAGTACTTC
cdr3_aa: CASSQVRQEETQYF